A selection of T cell receptor beta chains follows, all from one sample in a study of cytomegalovirus exposure and HLA in healthy donors. TCRdb's table, derived via immunoSEQ multiplex PCR, lists solely in-frame clones and lacks some. This listing includes approximately 120,000 clones. The specimen sequenced was PBMCs. These receptors were obtained from a man aged 25 to 40 in good health and CMV-seronegative. CDR3s include the opening cysteine and the closing phenylalanine or tryptophan. The D gene is left open where the match is weak.

length	V	D	J	CDR3	DNA
18	TRBV5-1	TRBD1	TRBJ2-7	CASSFFGGTGKGTYEQYF	TGCGCCAGCAGCTTCTTCGGAGGGACAGGGAAAGGAACCTACGAGCAGTACTTC
16	TRBV5-1	-	TRBJ1-3	CASSLNGGAVGNTIYF	TGCGCCAGCAGCTTGAATGGGGGCGCGGTGGGAAACACCATATATTTT
15	TRBV11-2	TRBD1	TRBJ1-1	CASSLIGQGITEAFF	TGTGCCAGCAGCCTAATAGGACAGGGGATCACTGAAGCTTTCTTT
15	TRBV6-1	TRBD1	TRBJ1-1	CASNEIPGQAYEAFF	TGTGCCAGCAATGAAATACCGGGACAGGCCTATGAAGCTTTCTTT
15	TRBV7-8	TRBD1	TRBJ1-2	CASSTRQGATNGYTF	TGTGCCAGCAGCACTCGACAGGGGGCGACGAATGGTTACACCTTC
14	TRBV5-1	-	TRBJ2-3	CASSLAVSTDTQYF	TGCGCCAGCAGCTTGGCTGTCTCCACAGATACGCAGTATTTT
13	TRBV11-1	TRBD1	TRBJ1-2	CASSQNRGGGYTF	TGTGCCAGCAGTCAAAACAGGGGCGGTGGCTACACCTTC
12	TRBV30	-	TRBJ2-7	CAYDGSSYEQYF	TGTGCCTACGACGGGAGCTCCTACGAGCAGTACTTC
13	TRBV11-3	-	TRBJ1-1	CASSFSENTEAFF	TGTGCCAGCAGCTTCTCAGAGAACACTGAAGCTTTCTTT
15	TRBV19	-	TRBJ1-1	CATAGPDALNTEAFF	TGTGCCACCGCGGGACCAGACGCCCTGAACACTGAAGCTTTCTTT
15	TRBV9	TRBD2	TRBJ2-5	CASSPSHGLAETQYF	TGTGCCAGCAGCCCTAGCCACGGACTAGCAGAGACCCAGTACTTC
12	TRBV30	-	TRBJ2-7	CAWSVAGGHGYF	TGTGCCTGGAGTGTGGCAGGTGGGCATGGGTACTTC
15	TRBV10-1	-	TRBJ2-1	CASSENRLGYNEQFF	TGCGCCAGCAGTGAGAACCGACTAGGATACAATGAGCAGTTCTTC
16	TRBV13	TRBD2	TRBJ2-1	CASSLDGSGREGEQFF	TGTGCCAGCAGCTTAGACGGTAGCGGGAGAGAGGGTGAGCAGTTCTTC
12	TRBV2	TRBD1	TRBJ2-3	CASGVRGDTQYF	TGTGCCAGCGGGGTCAGGGGGGATACGCAGTATTTT